One and the same sample provided the 16 T cell receptor beta chains below, sequenced in a study of blood T cell repertoires in COVID-19. Data came from immunoSEQ multiplex PCR; TCRdb stores just in-frame clones and leaves some out. Seen here are around 83,000 clones, 85% to 90% observed once, and the top ten hold approximately 14%. Source material: peripheral blood. The receptors derive from a man aged 70-80 years with active or convalescent COVID-19.

The genes are TRBV24-1 and TRBJ2-2; TRBD1 matches 7 bases. CDR1 and CDR2 from the germline V gene are KGHDR and SFDVKD. This CDR3 has 16 amino acids. The V segment lost 5 bases and the J segment 1 base; nucleotides outside the gene matches: 6. CDR3 sequence reads: CATSARGTENTGELFF. The CDR3 region has the DNA TGTGCCACCAGTGCCAGGGGGACAGAGAACACCGGGGAGCTGTTTTTT.

This clone has only a few counts. The chain employs TRBV29-1 and TRBJ1-5; no reliable D call. This CDR3 spans 13 amino acids. Trimming shortened V by 4 bases and J by 0 bases, and 7 bases separated the two germline ends. Germline loops: CDR1 SQVTM, CDR2 ANQGSEA. DNA for the CDR3: TGCAGCGTTGGTGAGAATAGCAATCAGCCCCAGCATTTT. Translating it yields CSVGENSNQPQHF.

This chain links TRBV6-5 with TRBJ1-1; no firm D call. This CDR3 is built from 14 residues. Per germline, CDR1 MNHEY and CDR2 SVGAGI. V lost 6 bases and J lost 4, with 15 bases in between. The CDR3, as DNA: TGTGCCAGCAGGTCCGGTAACAGCGGCACTGAAGCTTTCTTT. Protein sequence: CASRSGNSGTEAFF.

The chain has TRBV6-5 and TRBJ2-3, with TRBD2 identical over 11 bases. The ends lost 7 bases at V and 2 bases at J; junction bases unmatched: 5. Germline assignment: CDR1 MNHEY and CDR2 SVGAGI. This CDR3 contains 15 residues. DNA of the CDR3: TGTGCCAGCATCCGGACTAGCGGGCTCACAGATACGCAGTATTTT. This codes for CASIRTSGLTDTQYF.

The rearrangement joins TRBV6-6 to TRBJ2-1; 11 nucleotides align to TRBD1. The CDR3 totals 15 residues. CDR1 and CDR2 (germline): MNHNY, SVGAGI (reference sequence). Losses at the gene ends were 4 bases for V and 7 bases for J; bases not matched to a gene: 6. CDR3 residues: CASSSSGTGGNEQFF. The CDR3 DNA reads TGTGCCAGCAGTTCAAGCGGGACAGGGGGGAATGAGCAGTTCTTC.

This clone appeared once. The CDR3 DNA is TGTGCCACCAGCAGAGGGGTTACCGGGACTAGCGGCCCAAGGGTTACGCAGTATTTT. As protein: CATSRGVTGTSGPRVTQYF. This sequence joins TRBV15 and TRBJ2-3; 11 positions match TRBD2. Losses at the gene ends were 1 base for V and 8 bases for J; bases not matched to a gene: 17. This CDR3 has 19 amino acids. Germline CDR1 LNHNV, CDR2 YYDKDF (reference sequence).

This chain uses TRBV2 with TRBJ1-2, with D tentatively TRBD1 (6 bases). V gave up 6 bases and J gave up 1 base, with 12 bases separating them. The germline V gene has CDR1 SNHLY and CDR2 FYNNEI. The CDR3 extends over 14 amino acids. The CDR3 protein is CASRRTEINYGYTF. The CDR3, as DNA: TGTGCCAGCAGAAGGACAGAAATTAACTATGGCTACACCTTC.

The chain carries TRBV7-3 and TRBJ2-1; 12 nucleotides align to TRBD2. With 5 bases clipped from V and 16 bases from J, the junction kept 15 bases outside the gene matches. This CDR3 is built from 15 residues. CDR1 is SGHTA and CDR2 is FQGTGA in the germline V gene. The CDR3 sequence: CASSQVGLAGTPVFF. The CDR3 DNA follows: TGTGCCAGCAGCCAAGTCGGACTAGCGGGGACACCGGTATTCTTC.

The rearrangement links TRBV18 to TRBJ2-1; 13 bases align to TRBD2. V shed 4 bases and J 3 bases; nucleotides not matched to a gene: 15. CDR3 length: 20 residues. Germline-derived CDR1 and CDR2 are KGHSH and LQKENI. The CDR3 loop is CASSRDDPGLAGPLYNEQFF. The CDR3 DNA is TGTGCCAGCTCACGCGATGATCCGGGACTAGCGGGACCCCTCTACAATGAGCAGTTCTTC. Filled out from reference TRBV18 and TRBJ2-1, the complete variable domain reads NAGVMQNPRHLVRRRGQEARLRCSPMKGHSHVYWYRQLPEEGLKFMVYLQKENIIDESGMPKERFSAEFPKEGPSILRIQQVVRGDSAAYFCASSRDDPGLAGPLYNEQFFGPGTRLTVL.

This chain links TRBV28 with TRBJ1-4; D remains unclear. This CDR3 spans 14 amino acids. The V end was cut by 8 bases, the J end by 0 bases, with 10 bases between. Germline V CDR1 and CDR2: MDHEN, SYDVKM. CDR3 DNA: TGTGCCAGCCTAGCAGGTGCAACTAATGAAAAACTGTTTTTT. It codes for CASLAGATNEKLFF.

The chain recombines TRBV4-2 with TRBJ1-3; the D is unclear. This CDR3 contains 17 residues. Germline V gene data show CDR1 as LGHNA and CDR2 as YNFKEQ. V was clipped by 0 bases and J by 0 bases, with 12 bases between them. CDR3 protein: CASSQDATAYSGNTIYF. The DNA for the CDR3 is TGTGCCAGCAGCCAAGACGCCACAGCTTACTCTGGAAACACCATATATTTT.

This clone was seen repeatedly, ten times or more. The genes are TRBV7-3 and TRBJ1-1; D uncertain. Germline CDR1 reads SGHTA; CDR2 reads FQGTGA. The germline V and J ends were trimmed by 4 bases and 11 bases, with 17 bases remaining between them. CDR3 length equals 13 residues. The CDR3 loop is CASSSRPGGEAFF. The DNA of the CDR3 is TGTGCCAGCAGCTCTCGGCCGGGAGGCGAGGCTTTCTTT.

The chain couples TRBV9 to TRBJ2-3; 10 bases line up with TRBD1. The CDR3 extends over 13 amino acids. Germline CDR1 and CDR2: SGDLS and YYNGEE. J lost 7 bases, V lost 5 bases, and 4 bases had no gene match. The CDR3, as DNA: TGTGCCAGCAGAGGGGACAGGGGACATACGCAGTATTTT. It specifies CASRGDRGHTQYF.

To note about this clone: Sequence at one end of the junction differs from germline and may be a read error. The J gene is TRBJ1-2, the V gene TRBV29-1; 9 bases are a match to TRBD1. This CDR3 has 17 residues. Germline CDR1 reads SQVTM; CDR2 reads ANQGSEA. The CDR3 nucleotides are TGCAGCGTTCAAGAAGGGGGACAGGGCGGTTATAACTATGGCTACACCTTC. This gives the protein CSVQEGGQGGYNYGYTF. The full variable domain, in which reference TRBV29-1 and TRBJ1-2 provide the parts outside the CDR3, is SAVISQKPSRDICQRGTSLTIQCQVDSQVTMMFWYRQQPGQSLTLIATANQGSEATYESGFVIDKFPISRPNLTFSTLTVSNMSPEDSSIYLCSVQEGGQGGYNYGYTFGSGTRLTVV.

This sequence joins TRBV6-5 and TRBJ1-1, with D maybe TRBD1 (5 bases). CDR1 is MNHEY, CDR2 SVGAGI, per germline. This CDR3 comprises 14 residues. V was pared by 6 bases and J by 2 bases, with 13 bases between. In DNA form, the CDR3 reads TGTGCCAGCAGGGGAGGGGTACCCAACACTGAAGCTTTCTTT. This encodes CASRGGVPNTEAFF.

The chain combines TRBV4-3 with TRBJ2-5; the match to TRBD2 covers 7 bases. The length of the CDR3 is 18 residues. The germline V gene has CDR1 LGHNA and CDR2 YSLEER. V was clipped by 0 bases and J by 4 bases; unmatched bases: 14. DNA of the CDR3: TGCGCCAGCAGCCAAGAACCTGCGGGAGAATCGGATCGAGAGACCCAGTACTTC. It yields the protein CASSQEPAGESDRETQYF.